The rows below give T cell receptor beta chains drawn from one sample of a study of blood T cell repertoires in COVID-19. Produced via immunoSEQ multiplex PCR; TCRdb's table is partial and in-frame only. The profile shows some 300,000 clones, 90% of them singletons. The sample taken for sequencing was peripheral blood. The receptors come from a woman aged 40 to 50 with COVID-19, enrolled during active disease. Each CDR3 is given with its conserved first and last residue. A D gene is named only where the DNA matches it firmly. A row's size may be missing; if present it is once, few, many or a size class.

TRBV11-2,TRBJ1-2,.,.,CASSRGRGNYGYTF,TGTGCCAGCAGCCGAGGGAGGGGAAACTATGGCTACACCTTC
TRBV28,TRBJ1-4,.,TRBD1,CATKPGTAAEKLFF,TGTGCCACCAAACCAGGGACAGCGGCTGAAAAACTGTTTTTT
TRBV28,TRBJ1-3,.,TRBD1,CASSLWGDRPHDTIYF,TGTGCCAGCAGTTTATGGGGGGACAGGCCACATGACACCATATATTTT
TRBV3-1/TRBV3-2,TRBJ1-3,once,TRBD1,CASSQSTGVGNTIYF,TGTGCCAGCAGCCAATCGACAGGGGTAGGAAACACCATATATTTT
TRBV2,TRBJ1-2,.,.,CASSEARRYYGYTF,TGTGCCAGCAGTGAAGCGCGGAGGTACTATGGCTACACCTTC
TRBV18,TRBJ2-1,.,TRBD2,CASSPLTSGGYNEQFF,TGTGCCAGCTCCCCACTCACTAGCGGAGGCTACAATGAGCAGTTCTTC
TRBV5-4,TRBJ2-7,.,TRBD2,CASSGGGPRYEQYF,TGTGCCAGCAGCGGGGGGGGACCCCGCTACGAGCAGTACTTC
TRBV19,TRBJ2-7,.,.,CASSTAGNYEQYF,TGTGCCAGTAGTACAGCAGGGAACTACGAGCAGTACTTC
TRBV5-1,TRBJ2-7,.,TRBD2,CASSTGTSGGDLYEQYF,TGCGCCAGCAGCACCGGGACTAGCGGGGGGGACCTATACGAGCAGTACTTC
TRBV15,TRBJ2-1,.,TRBD1,CATSNTGTGVNEQFF,TGTGCCACCAGCAATACCGGGACAGGGGTCAATGAGCAGTTCTTC
TRBV29-1,TRBJ1-4,once,TRBD1,CSVDVQGANEKLFF,TGCAGCGTCGACGTACAGGGGGCTAATGAAAAACTGTTTTTT
TRBV19,TRBJ1-2,.,TRBD1,CASSIPTGDGGNYGYTF,TGTGCCAGTAGTATTCCAACAGGGGACGGGGGAAACTATGGCTACACCTTC
TRBV19,TRBJ1-1,.,.,CAVGEVGGPGYNEAFF,TGTGCCGTAGGGGAAGTGGGTGGCCCAGGTTATAATGAAGCTTTCTTT
TRBV4-3,TRBJ1-6,.,.,CASSQDFYGNSPLHF,TGCGCCAGCAGCCAAGATTTCTACGGGAACTCACCCCTCCACTTT
TRBV7-2,TRBJ2-1,once,TRBD2,CASSLTGTSGYNEQFF,TGTGCCAGCAGCTTGACCGGGACTAGCGGTTACAATGAGCAGTTCTTC
TRBV29-1,TRBJ1-3,.,.,CSVVPRAVGNTIYF,TGCAGCGTTGTTCCCAGGGCAGTCGGAAACACCATATATTTT
TRBV27,TRBJ1-5,.,TRBD1,CASSLSIQGDQPQHF,TGTGCCAGCAGTTTATCGATACAGGGGGATCAGCCCCAGCATTTT
TRBV28,TRBJ2-3,.,.,CASSLLGFGDTQYF,TGTGCCAGCAGTTTATTAGGCTTCGGGGATACGCAGTATTTT
TRBV5-1,TRBJ2-2,.,TRBD2,CASSLEGRLAGGGELFF,TGCGCCAGCAGCTTGGAAGGTAGACTAGCGGGAGGCGGGGAGCTGTTTTTT
TRBV28,TRBJ1-5,.,.,CASSLGGISNQPQHF,TGTGCCAGCAGTTTAGGGGGGATTAGCAATCAGCCCCAGCATTTT
TRBV28,TRBJ1-1,.,.,CASSFRGTNTEAFF,TGTGCCAGCAGTTTCCGGGGTACGAACACTGAAGCTTTCTTT
TRBV5-1,TRBJ2-2,once,TRBD2,CASRSGFHTGELFF,TGCGCCAGCCGTAGCGGGTTTCACACCGGGGAGCTGTTTTTT
TRBV7-9,TRBJ2-1,.,TRBD2,CASSLEGSSGRNGEQFF,TGTGCCAGCAGCTTAGAGGGGAGTAGCGGGAGGAACGGCGAGCAGTTCTTC
TRBV30,TRBJ1-1,.,.,CAWGPENTEAFF,TGTGCCTGGGGACCAGAGAACACTGAAGCTTTCTTT
TRBV6-5,TRBJ2-7,.,TRBD2,CASSSREGWIEQYF,TGTGCCAGCAGTTCCCGGGAGGGATGGATCGAGCAGTACTTC
TRBV18,TRBJ1-2,.,.,CASSPPSRLNYGYTF,TGTGCCAGCTCACCACCGTCCAGACTTAACTATGGCTACACCTTC
TRBV7-2,TRBJ1-1,once,TRBD1,CASSLRGSNTEAFF,TGTGCCAGCAGCCTCAGGGGGTCGAACACTGAAGCTTTCTTT
TRBV29-1,TRBJ2-7,.,.,CSVVGPLGEQYF,TGCAGCGTTGTGGGCCCCTTGGGCGAGCAGTACTTC
TRBV3-1/TRBV3-2,TRBJ2-7,.,.,CASSQVHQFHTNEQYF,TGTGCCAGCAGCCAAGTGCACCAGTTTCATACCAACGAGCAGTACTTC
TRBV20-1,TRBJ1-2,.,.,CSAYVLSGNTF,TGCAGTGCTTACGTTTTATCCGGGAACACCTTC
TRBV27,TRBJ1-6,.,TRBD1,CASSTQGAWDSPLHF,TGTGCCAGCAGTACGCAGGGGGCTTGGGATTCACCCCTCCACTTT
TRBV28,TRBJ2-5,.,TRBD2,CASNRLPRDLGGETQYF,TGTGCCAGTAACCGACTTCCCCGGGATCTGGGGGGGGAGACCCAGTACTTC